This TCR beta chain is from a study of T cells in Graves' hyperthyroidism and ophthalmopathy. The V end lost 3 bases, the J end lost 5 bases, and 17 bases lay between the germline ends. The CDR3 has 15 residues. Germline loops: CDR1 DFQATT, CDR2 SNEGSKA (reference sequence). The investigators amplified TCR beta CDR3 regions from RNA transcripts. In the first-round RT-PCR of the TCR CDR3, the HTBI primer set was used. TCRdb called the multiplex PCR reads again in MiXCR, with one record for every CDR3 protein. The sample has some 350,000 distinct CDR3 sequences, 25% seen once; the top ten hold around 67%. This clonotype has ten or more counts. Its antigen is as yet unknown. The study's findings and limits: Before onset, by a median of around six months, the model predicted ophthalmopathy.

Researchers defined stable Graves' hyperthyroidism as no ophthalmopathy progression within 18 months. Investigators excluded patients with uncontrolled infection, other autoimmune disease, pregnancy or lactation. 10 ml of fresh peripheral blood supplied the PBMCs. This sequence originates from a man in his forties or fifties with Graves' hyperthyroidism. The chain employs TRBV20-1 and TRBJ2-1, with a weak D call TRBD2 (6 bases). The sample taken for sequencing was blood. CDR3 sequence: CSARGPLPGDNEQFF. The CDR3 DNA sequence: TGCAGTGCTAGGGGACCTCTCCCGGGGGACAATGAGCAGTTCTTC.